This TCR beta chain came from a study of prognosis after radiotherapy for stage I lung cancer. Turning to the study itself: Newly diagnosed primary stage I lung tumors occurred in around 13 patients, and oligometastatic NSCLC after surgical resection of the primary tumor occurred in five or six.

Germline CDR1 is DFQATT and CDR2 is SNEGSKA (reference sequence). This CDR3 is built from 13 residues. This clonotype has at least ten counts. No patient had prior chemotherapy, radiotherapy or other malignancies, and all were node-negative on CT and PET/CT. Sample collection consisted of approximately 6.6 milliliters of peripheral blood drawn at each of two time points. Two-round multiplex PCR on genomic DNA was the method by which TCR beta CDR3 was amplified. Amplification during the initial PCR round employed primers specific to each TRBV and TRBJ gene. TCRdb used MiXCR to reprocess the multiplex PCR reads, holding one entry per CDR3 protein. Of 20,000 to 25,000 distinct CDR3 sequences listed, roughly two fifths are singletons.

The rearrangement uses TRBV20-1 and TRBJ2-3; D uncertain. The clonotype was recovered from a donor older than 45 with non-small cell lung cancer. The input for sequencing was PBMCs, taken before or after stereotactic body radiation therapy (not recorded which). The CDR3 DNA is TGCAGCCCTGTGGTAGGGTATGAAGATACGCAGTATTTT. Translated, it gives CSPVVGYEDTQYF.